This T cell receptor beta chain was identified in a study of blood T cell repertoires in COVID-19. CDR3 length equals 15 residues. V was pared by 1 base and J by 7 bases, with 11 bases between. The germline gives CDR1 SGHTA, CDR2 FQGNSA. Generated by immunoSEQ multiplex PCR, the TCRdb table keeps only in-frame clones and is missing some. This table holds over 350,000 clones, approximately 90% found once. This clonotype originated in a woman aged 50 to 65 who had recovered from COVID-19. V gene TRBV7-2 combines with J gene TRBJ1-6; D remains ambiguous. Input material: PBMCs or T cells enriched from blood (not recorded which). The CDR3 region has the DNA TGTGCCAGCAGCTTAGTTGCTAGGAAAAATTCACCCCTCCACTTT. Encoded protein: CASSLVARKNSPLHF.